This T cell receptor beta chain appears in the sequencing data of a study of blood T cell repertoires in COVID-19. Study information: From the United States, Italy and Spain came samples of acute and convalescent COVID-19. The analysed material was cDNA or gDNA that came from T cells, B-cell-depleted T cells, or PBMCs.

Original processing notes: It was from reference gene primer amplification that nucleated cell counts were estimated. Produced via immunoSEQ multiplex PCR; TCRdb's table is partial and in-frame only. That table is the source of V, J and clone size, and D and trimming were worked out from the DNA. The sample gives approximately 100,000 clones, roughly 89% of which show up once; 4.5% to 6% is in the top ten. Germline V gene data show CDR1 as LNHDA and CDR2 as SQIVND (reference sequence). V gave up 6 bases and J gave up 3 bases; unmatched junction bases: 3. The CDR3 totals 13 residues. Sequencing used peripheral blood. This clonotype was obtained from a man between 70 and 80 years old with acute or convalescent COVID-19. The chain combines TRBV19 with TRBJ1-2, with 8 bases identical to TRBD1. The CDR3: CASRDRVHYGYTF. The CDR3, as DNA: TGTGCCAGTAGGGACAGGGTTCACTATGGCTACACCTTC. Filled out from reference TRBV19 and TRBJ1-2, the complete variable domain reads DGGITQSPKYLFRKEGQNVTLSCEQNLNHDAMYWYRQDPGQGLRLIYYSQIVNDFQKGDIAEGYSVSREKKESFPLTVTSAQKNPTAFYLCASRDRVHYGYTFGSGTRLTVV.